This T cell receptor (beta chain) was captured in a study of circulating tumor DNA in untreated peripheral T-cell lymphoma. Remarks on this clone: What it binds is unknown.

Study-level findings and limits: In 76% of patients, tumor-specific clonotypes were identified.

Profiled with immunoSEQ multiplex PCR; TCRdb holds only in-frame clones, not every one. The table includes 8,800 or so clones, over 80% detected once. With 2 bases removed from V and 4 bases from J, the gap between germline ends came to 12 bases. The CDR3 is 15 amino acids. CDR1 and CDR2 (germline): SGHNT, YENEEA. Before treatment, baseline tumor tissue was collected for sequencing. This chain connects TRBV11-3 to TRBJ1-3, with D tentatively TRBD1 (6 bases). This TCR was recovered from a human donor with peripheral T-cell lymphoma. The sequenced sample consisted of tumor tissue. The CDR3 reads CASSLLGARGNTIYF. The CDR3 nucleotides are TGTGCCAGCAGCTTACTGGGGGCGCGAGGAAACACCATATATTTT.